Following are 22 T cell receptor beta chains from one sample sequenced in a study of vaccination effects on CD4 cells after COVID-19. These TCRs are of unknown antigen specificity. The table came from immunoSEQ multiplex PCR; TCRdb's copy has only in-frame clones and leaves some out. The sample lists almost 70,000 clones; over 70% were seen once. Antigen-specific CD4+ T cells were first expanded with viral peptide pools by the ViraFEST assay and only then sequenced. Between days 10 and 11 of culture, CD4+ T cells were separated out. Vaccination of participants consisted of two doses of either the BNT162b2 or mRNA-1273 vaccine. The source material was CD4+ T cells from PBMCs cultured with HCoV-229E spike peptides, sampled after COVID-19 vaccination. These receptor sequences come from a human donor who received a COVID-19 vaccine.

CDR3 sequence reads: CASPRSTAPEETQYF. CDR3 bases: TGTGCCAGCCCCAGGAGCACGGCACCCGAAGAGACCCAGTACTTC. The gene calls are TRBV2 and TRBJ2-5, with D uncertain. CDR3 length equals 15 residues. CDR1 is SNHLY, CDR2 FYNNEI, per germline. Trimming took off 8 bases at V and 3 bases at J, with 19 bases between the two ends.

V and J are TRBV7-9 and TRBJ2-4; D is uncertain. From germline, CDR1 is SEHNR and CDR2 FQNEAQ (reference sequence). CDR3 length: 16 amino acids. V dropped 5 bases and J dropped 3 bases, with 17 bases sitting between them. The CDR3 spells CASSKGLGDLKNIQYF. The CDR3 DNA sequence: TGTGCCAGCAGCAAGGGCCTTGGGGATCTCAAAAACATTCAGTACTTC.

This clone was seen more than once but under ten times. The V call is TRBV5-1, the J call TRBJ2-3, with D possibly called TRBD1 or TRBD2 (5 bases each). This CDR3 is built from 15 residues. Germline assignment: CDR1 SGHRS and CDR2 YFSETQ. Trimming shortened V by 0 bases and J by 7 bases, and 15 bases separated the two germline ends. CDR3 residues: CASSLGSGRVNTQYF. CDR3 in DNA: TGCGCCAGCAGCTTGGGGTCAGGGCGGGTCAATACGCAGTATTTT. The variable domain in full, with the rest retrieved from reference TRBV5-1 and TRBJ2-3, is KAGVTQTPRYLIKTRGQQVTLSCSPISGHRSVSWYQQTPGQGLQFLFEYFSETQRNKGNFPGRFSGRQFSNSRSEMNVSTLELGDSALYLCASSLGSGRVNTQYFGPGTRLTVL.

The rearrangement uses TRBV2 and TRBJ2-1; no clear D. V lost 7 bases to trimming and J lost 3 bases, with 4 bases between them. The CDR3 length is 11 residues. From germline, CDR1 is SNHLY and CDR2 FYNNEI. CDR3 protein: CASNYYNEQFF. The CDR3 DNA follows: TGTGCCAGCAACTACTACAATGAGCAGTTCTTC.

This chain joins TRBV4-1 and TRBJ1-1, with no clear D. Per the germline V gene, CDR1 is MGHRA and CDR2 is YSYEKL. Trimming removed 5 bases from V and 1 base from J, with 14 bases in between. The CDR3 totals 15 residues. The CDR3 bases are TGCGCCAGCAGCACTCCGGCCCGGGGGAACACTGAAGCTTTCTTT. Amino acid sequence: CASSTPARGNTEAFF.

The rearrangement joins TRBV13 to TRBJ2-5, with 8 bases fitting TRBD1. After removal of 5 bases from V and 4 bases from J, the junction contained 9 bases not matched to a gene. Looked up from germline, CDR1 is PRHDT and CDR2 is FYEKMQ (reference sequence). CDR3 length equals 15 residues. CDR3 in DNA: TGTGCCAGCAGCCGCCCGACAGGGGTAGCAGAGACCCAGTACTTC. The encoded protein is CASSRPTGVAETQYF.

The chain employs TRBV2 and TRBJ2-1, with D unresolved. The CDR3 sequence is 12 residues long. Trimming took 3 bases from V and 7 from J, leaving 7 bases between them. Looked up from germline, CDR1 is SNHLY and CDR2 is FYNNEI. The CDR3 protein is CASSDHGNEQFF. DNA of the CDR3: TGTGCCAGCAGTGACCACGGGAATGAGCAGTTCTTC.

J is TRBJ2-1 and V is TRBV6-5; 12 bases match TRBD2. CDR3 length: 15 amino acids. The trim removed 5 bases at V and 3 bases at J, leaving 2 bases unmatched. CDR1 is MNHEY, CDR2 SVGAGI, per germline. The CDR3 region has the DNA TGTGCCAGCAGTCGGACTAGCGGGAACTACAATGAGCAGTTCTTC. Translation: CASSRTSGNYNEQFF.

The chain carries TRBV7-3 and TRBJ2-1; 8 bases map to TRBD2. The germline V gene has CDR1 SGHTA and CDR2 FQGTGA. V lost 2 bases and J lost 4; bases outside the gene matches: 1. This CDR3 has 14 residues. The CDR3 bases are TGTGCCAGCAGCTTAGCGGGGGGTTACAATGAGCAGTTCTTC. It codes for CASSLAGGYNEQFF.

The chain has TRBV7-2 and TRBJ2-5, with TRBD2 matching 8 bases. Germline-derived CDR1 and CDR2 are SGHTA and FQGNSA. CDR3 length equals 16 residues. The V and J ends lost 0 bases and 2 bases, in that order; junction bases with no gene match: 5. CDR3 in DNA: TGTGCCAGCAGCTTAGCGCTCGGGGGGGGTCAAGAGACCCAGTACTTC. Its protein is CASSLALGGGQETQYF.

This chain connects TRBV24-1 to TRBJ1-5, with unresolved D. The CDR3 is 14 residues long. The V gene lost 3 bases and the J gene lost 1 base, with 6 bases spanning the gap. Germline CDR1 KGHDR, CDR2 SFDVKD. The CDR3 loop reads CATSDEDSNQPQHF. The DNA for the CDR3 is TGTGCCACCAGTGATGAGGACAGCAATCAGCCCCAGCATTTT.

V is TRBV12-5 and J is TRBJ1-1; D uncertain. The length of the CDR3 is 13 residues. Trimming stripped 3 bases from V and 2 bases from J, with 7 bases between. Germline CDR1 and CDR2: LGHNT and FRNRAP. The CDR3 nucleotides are TGTGCTAGTGGTTTTAAGGAAAACACTGAAGCTTTCTTT. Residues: CASGFKENTEAFF.

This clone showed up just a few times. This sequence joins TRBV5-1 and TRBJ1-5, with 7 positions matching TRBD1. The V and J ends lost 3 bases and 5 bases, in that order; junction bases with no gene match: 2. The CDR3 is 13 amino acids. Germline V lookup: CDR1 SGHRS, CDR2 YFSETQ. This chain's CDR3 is CASSSTGDQPQHF. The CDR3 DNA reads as TGCGCCAGCAGCTCTACAGGGGATCAGCCCCAGCATTTT. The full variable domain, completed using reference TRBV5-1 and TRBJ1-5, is KAGVTQTPRYLIKTRGQQVTLSCSPISGHRSVSWYQQTPGQGLQFLFEYFSETQRNKGNFPGRFSGRQFSNSRSEMNVSTLELGDSALYLCASSSTGDQPQHFGDGTRLSIL.

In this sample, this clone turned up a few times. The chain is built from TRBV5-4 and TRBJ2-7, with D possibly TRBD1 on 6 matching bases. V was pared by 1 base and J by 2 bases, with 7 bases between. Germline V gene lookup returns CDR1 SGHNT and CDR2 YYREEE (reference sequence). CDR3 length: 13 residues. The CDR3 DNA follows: TGTGCCAGCAGCTTGAACAGGGCCTACGAGCAGTACGTC. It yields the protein CASSLNRAYEQYV.

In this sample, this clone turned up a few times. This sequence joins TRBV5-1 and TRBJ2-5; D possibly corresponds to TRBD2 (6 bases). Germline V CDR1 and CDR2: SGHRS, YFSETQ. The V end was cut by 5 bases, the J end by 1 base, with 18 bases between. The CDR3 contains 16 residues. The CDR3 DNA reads TGCGCCAGCAGGGTTGGAGGGAAGGGTGGCCAAGAGACCCAGTACTTC. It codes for CASRVGGKGGQETQYF.

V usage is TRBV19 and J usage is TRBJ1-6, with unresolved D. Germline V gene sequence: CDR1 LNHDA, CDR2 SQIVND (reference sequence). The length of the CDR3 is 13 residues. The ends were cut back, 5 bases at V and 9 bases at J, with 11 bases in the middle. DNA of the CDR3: TGTGCCAGTAGTCATTTAGATACTTCACCCCTCCACTTT. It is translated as CASSHLDTSPLHF. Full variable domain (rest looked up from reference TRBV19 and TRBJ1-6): DGGITQSPKYLFRKEGQNVTLSCEQNLNHDAMYWYRQDPGQGLRLIYYSQIVNDFQKGDIAEGYSVSREKKESFPLTVTSAQKNPTAFYLCASSHLDTSPLHFGNGTRLTVT.

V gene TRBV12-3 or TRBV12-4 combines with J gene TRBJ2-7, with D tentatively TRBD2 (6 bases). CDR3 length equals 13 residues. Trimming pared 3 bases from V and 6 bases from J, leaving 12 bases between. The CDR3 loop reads CASSFGEDLEQYV. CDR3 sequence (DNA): TGTGCCAGCAGTTTCGGGGAGGACCTCGAGCAGTACGTC.

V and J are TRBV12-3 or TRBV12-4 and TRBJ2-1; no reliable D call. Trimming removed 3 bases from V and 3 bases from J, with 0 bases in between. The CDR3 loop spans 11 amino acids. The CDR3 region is CASSFYNEQFF. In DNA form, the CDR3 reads TGTGCCAGCAGTTTCTACAATGAGCAGTTCTTC.

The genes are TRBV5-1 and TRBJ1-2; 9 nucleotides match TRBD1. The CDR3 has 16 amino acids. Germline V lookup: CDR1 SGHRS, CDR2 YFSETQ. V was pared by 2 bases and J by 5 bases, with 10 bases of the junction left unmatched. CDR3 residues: CASSLQGAPTQYGYTF. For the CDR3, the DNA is TGCGCCAGCAGCTTACAGGGGGCGCCTACTCAGTATGGCTACACCTTC.

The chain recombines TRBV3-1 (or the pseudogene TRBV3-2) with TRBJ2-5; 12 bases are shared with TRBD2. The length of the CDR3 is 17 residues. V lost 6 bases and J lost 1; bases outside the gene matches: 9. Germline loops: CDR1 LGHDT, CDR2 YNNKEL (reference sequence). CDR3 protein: CASRLYSSGGVQETQYF. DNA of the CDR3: TGTGCCAGCAGACTCTATTCTAGCGGGGGGGTCCAAGAGACCCAGTACTTC.

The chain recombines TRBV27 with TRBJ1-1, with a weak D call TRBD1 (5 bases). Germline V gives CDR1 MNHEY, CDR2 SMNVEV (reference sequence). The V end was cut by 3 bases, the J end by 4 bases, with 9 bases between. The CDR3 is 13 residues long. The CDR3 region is CASSLGVGTEAFF. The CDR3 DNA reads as TGTGCCAGCAGTTTGGGGGTCGGCACTGAAGCTTTCTTT.

The DNA for the CDR3 is TGTGCCAGTCAGGTGGTCATAAACACTGAAGCTTTCTTT. Residues: CASQVVINTEAFF. The J gene is TRBJ1-1, the V gene TRBV6-5, with D unclear. This CDR3 is 13 amino acids long. Trimming left V 9 bases short and J 2 bases short, with 13 bases between. Germline CDR1 reads MNHEY; CDR2 reads SVGAGI.